One and the same sample provided the 15 T cell receptor beta chains below, sequenced in a study of blood T cells in healthy people across ages. With a J-beta primer mix and a sample-barcoded 5' primer, a second PCR ran about 7 to 12 cycles. One entry per CDR3 protein results from TCRdb running MiXCR on the 5' RACE reads. This sample has roughly 410,000 distinct CDR3 sequences; approximately 47% occur once, and the top ten carry over 40%. What was sequenced was blood. The receptors originated from a man in his 60s in good health.

The genes are TRBV12-3 or TRBV12-4 and TRBJ1-1, with D maybe TRBD1 (6 bases). This CDR3 has 16 residues. The V end was cut by 6 bases, the J end by 10 bases, with 27 bases between. The CDR3 loop is CASSKTAGGRVPRAFF. CDR3 in DNA: TGTGCCAGCAGCAAAACAGCCGGGGGGCGAGTTCCCCGAGCTTTCTTT.

V is TRBV20-1 and J is TRBJ1-5; TRBD1 agrees at 7 bases. V was clipped by 5 bases and J by 2 bases; unmatched bases: 3. This CDR3 is built from 13 residues. Germline V lookup: CDR1 DFQATT, CDR2 SNEGSKA (reference sequence). Written as DNA, the CDR3 is TGCAGTGCTCATACAGGGGGCAATCAGCCCCAGCATTTT. Its translation is CSAHTGGNQPQHF.

V is TRBV12-3 or TRBV12-4 and J is TRBJ2-5, with TRBD2 as a possible D gene (6 bases). CDR3 size: 17 residues. The V and J ends lost 0 bases and 5 bases respectively, with 19 bases between them. CDR3 coding DNA: TGTGCCAGCAGTTTAGCGCGCAGCAAGGCCCGGGGGGAGACCCAGTACTTC. It codes for CASSLARSKARGETQYF.

The rearrangement links TRBV6-1 to TRBJ2-3, with 9 nucleotides matching TRBD1. Trimming removed 3 bases from V and 0 bases from J; junction bases left unmatched: 4. Germline V CDR1 and CDR2: MNHNS, SASEGT. The CDR3 length is 16 residues. The CDR3 nucleotides are TGTGCCAGCAGTGAGGGACAGGGCCCTAGCACAGATACGCAGTATTTT. Its protein is CASSEGQGPSTDTQYF.

The rearrangement joins TRBV6-5 to TRBJ2-1; tentatively, D is TRBD1 or TRBD2 (5 bases each). TRBJ2-7 matches the DNA end more closely, so the J call is doubtful. The CDR3 runs 15 residues. Germline CDR1 MNHEY, CDR2 SVGAGI. The CDR3 spells CASSFRDGSYNEQYF. For the CDR3, the DNA is TGTGCCAGCAGTTTCCGGGACGGTTCCTACAATGAGCAGTACTTC.

This clonotype has just a few counts. The genes are TRBV7-2 and TRBJ2-5; D possibly corresponds to TRBD1 (5 bases). CDR3 length: 14 amino acids. Trimming shortened V by 5 bases and J by 1 base, and 11 bases separated the two germline ends. Germline V gene sequence: CDR1 SGHTA, CDR2 FQGNSA. The CDR3 sequence: CASSPRQTQETQYF. DNA of the CDR3: TGTGCCAGCAGCCCCCGACAGACCCAAGAGACCCAGTACTTC. The entire variable domain, with the rest obtained from reference TRBV7-2 and TRBJ2-5, is as follows: GAGVSQSPSNKVTEKGKDVELRCDPISGHTALYWYRQSLGQGLEFLIYFQGNSAPDKSGLPSDRFSAERTGGSVSTLTIQRTQQEDSAVYLCASSPRQTQETQYFGPGTRLLVL.

This clonotype occurred a few times. The rearrangement joins TRBV5-1 to TRBJ2-7; 9 positions agree with TRBD1. The CDR3 totals 15 residues. Looked up from germline, CDR1 is SGHRS and CDR2 is YFSETQ. V lost 4 bases, J lost 0 bases, and 5 bases stayed unmatched. The CDR3 nucleotides are TGCGCCAGCAGCGGGGGACAGGGTCGCTCCTACGAGCAGTACTTC. As protein: CASSGGQGRSYEQYF.

This rearrangement joins TRBV6-5 to TRBJ2-5, with D perhaps matching TRBD1 (5 bases). V shed 6 bases and J shed 7 bases, with 12 bases lying between them. The germline V gene encodes CDR1 MNHEY and CDR2 SVGAGI. The CDR3 sequence is 12 residues long. The CDR3 here is CASRARTGTQYF. The DNA of the CDR3 is TGTGCCAGCAGGGCACGCACAGGGACCCAGTACTTC.

This clonotype was observed many times. V usage is TRBV6-5 and J usage is TRBJ1-2; D unclear. The germline V gene encodes CDR1 MNHEY and CDR2 SVGAGI. V lost 8 bases and J lost 4, with 14 bases in between. The CDR3 runs to 13 residues. The CDR3 DNA is TGTGCCAGCCTATCGGGGAGAGGCTATGGCTACACCTTC. Protein sequence: CASLSGRGYGYTF.

CDR3 region: CASIISDTQYF. In DNA form, the CDR3 reads TGTGCCAGCATAATTTCAGATACGCAGTATTTT. The genes are TRBV25-1 and TRBJ2-3; no clear D gene. Germline-derived CDR1 and CDR2 are MGHDK and SYGVNS. V was shortened by 7 bases and J by 4 bases, with 6 bases between the two germline ends. The CDR3 totals 11 residues.

This clonotype was found a few times. V and J are TRBV2 and TRBJ2-5; 7 bases line up with TRBD1. Germline CDR1 and CDR2: SNHLY and FYNNEI. The CDR3 is made up of 15 amino acids. The junction had 7 bases not matched to a gene; V was cut back by 5 bases and J by 1 base. The CDR3 reads CASSPQTGTQETQYF. CDR3 bases: TGTGCCAGCAGTCCTCAGACAGGGACCCAAGAGACCCAGTACTTC.

The rearrangement uses TRBV5-1 and TRBJ2-1; no clear D. The end of the DNA is better explained by TRBJ2-7, so the J call may be wrong. The CDR3 runs to 15 residues. From germline, CDR1 is SGHRS and CDR2 YFSETQ. The chain's CDR3 is CASSSDGSSYNEQYF. CDR3 in DNA: TGCGCCAGCAGCTCGGACGGAAGCTCCTACAATGAGCAGTACTTC.

The V call is TRBV6-5, the J call TRBJ2-5; weak D call: TRBD1 (6 bases). The CDR3 contains 15 residues. V dropped 4 bases and J dropped 1 base, with 13 bases sitting between them. CDR1 is MNHEY, CDR2 SVGAGI, per germline. CDR3 region: CASSLGRGSQETQYF. The CDR3 nucleotides are TGTGCCAGCAGTTTGGGCAGGGGATCCCAAGAGACCCAGTACTTC.

This chain links TRBV21-1 with TRBJ2-3; TRBD1, the D gene given by the table, was not confirmed from the DNA. TRBV21-1 is marked as a pseudogene. This CDR3 contains 15 residues. CDR3 loop: CASSKVGGFTDTQYF. CDR3 in DNA: TGTGCCAGCAGCAAAGTGGGCGGATTCACAGATACGCAGTATTTT.

This clonotype was seen once. The rearrangement links TRBV10-3 to TRBJ2-7; D might be TRBD2 (5 bases). The CDR3 extends over 12 amino acids. The V end lost 0 bases, the J end lost 12 bases, and 12 bases lay between the germline ends. Germline-derived CDR1 and CDR2 are ENHRY and SYGVKD. The CDR3 DNA reads TGTGCCATCAGTGAGTCGACTGGACTGGTGTACTTC. This sequence encodes CAISESTGLVYF.